The T cell receptor beta chain under discussion was sequenced for a study of T-cell reconstitution after alpha-beta-depleted transplantation in children. Germline V gives CDR1 DFQATT, CDR2 SNEGSKA (reference sequence). The germline V and J ends were trimmed by 4 bases and 6 bases, with 10 bases remaining between them. The length of the CDR3 is 13 residues. The TCRbeta library was prepared with unique molecular identifiers. TCRdb redid the calling of the PCR reads with MiXCR, one entry per CDR3 protein. The sample has 330,000 or so distinct CDR3 sequences, roughly 7.8% seen once. This clonotype was recorded at least ten times. Its antigen is unidentified. Study-wide findings and caveats: From surviving recipient T cells and thymic progenitors came the high day-60 TCRbeta diversity observed in some patients. Expanded clones from the graft, numbering several hundred, reportedly supplied alpha-beta T cells about two months after transplant. Newly made T cells mostly supplied T-cell counts and diversity one year after transplant.

Sample: peripheral blood, taken 360 days after TCRalphabeta/CD19-depleted stem cell transplant. This clonotype originated in a female patient aged 2-10 years who had a stem cell transplant for Fanconi anemia, so the T cells may come from the graft donor. The chain couples TRBV20-1 to TRBJ1-6; D may be TRBD1 (6 bases). CDR3 amino acids: CSAMDRSNSPLHF. CDR3 coding DNA: TGCAGTGCTATGGACAGATCTAATTCACCCCTCCACTTT.